Below, one T cell receptor (beta chain) is given with its context. Its antigen specificity is not known. Base qualities are not recorded, but no much larger clone differs from it by a single base. The sample is drawn from a study of cytomegalovirus exposure and HLA in healthy donors (dated by TCRdb to about 2017). Looking at the study overall: The 650 to 750 repertoires of the first cohort and the 120 validation repertoires were produced on the same platform, according to a later analysis. The study was designed to test whether signatures of past pathogen exposure could be identified by cataloging public T cell receptors. In addition to the first cohort of approximately 650 subjects, a separate validation cohort of under 150 different subjects was used. To predict cytomegalovirus infection status, the study combined high-throughput TCR immunosequencing, statistical association of individual TCRs with disease status, and machine learning.

For this chain, trimming is 4 bases at the V end and 5 bases at the J end, and the number of junction bases without a gene match is 9. Inclusive of the bounding cysteine and phenylalanine, the CDR3 is 15 residues long. CDR3 DNA is the only sequence kept; it has 45 bases, read in frame from the first base. The germline V gene (reference sequence) gives CDR1 as LNHDA and CDR2 as SQIVND. Separate from the roughly 650-subject first cohort, the validation cohort of over 90 subjects was the group to which the donors belonged. Paper-wide results and their limitations: The authors suggested that the approach could potentially be generalized to other disease states and immunological phenotypes. In vitro tests confirmed that a few of the cytomegalovirus-associated TCR beta chains recognize cytomegalovirus antigens. The validation cohort had no HLA typing available for a later analysis, so co-occurrence within that cohort was assessed over all 120 or so repertoires. The classifier was reported to diagnose cytomegalovirus status with high specificity and sensitivity in both the original and validation cohorts. The study listed over 150 TCR beta chains as associated with cytomegalovirus. Most TCR sequences were seen in very few donors, while some public TCRs were found in many individuals. Of the cluster scores, 90% to 95% were above 0 in a later analysis, which found that TCRs clustered in the first cohort also tended to co-occur in the approximately 130 validation repertoires.

Libraries came from the immunoSEQ multiplex PCR assay. The original methods were these. To diagnose cytomegalovirus status from the catalog of TCR beta chain sequences, a statistical classification framework was built. TCRdb retrieved this table from immuneACCESS and kept in-frame rearrangements only. Not all clones are present; in checked studies, unresolved V genes account for under half, and no reason is known for the remainder. That table supplies the V and J calls and clone size; D and trimming were determined from the DNA. In all, the sample holds 150,000 to 200,000 clones, and approximately 84% of those were seen once. The ten largest clonotypes hold approximately 3% of the sample.

Recombination connected TRBV19 to TRBJ1-2, with 8 junctional bases fitting TRBD1. This receptor was identified in a woman under 30 in good health and CMV-seropositive. The sequenced sample was PBMCs. The CDR3 loop reads CASSTSGTGVYGYTF. The nucleotides read TGTGCCAGTAGTACCTCCGGGACAGGTGTTTATGGCTACACCTTC.